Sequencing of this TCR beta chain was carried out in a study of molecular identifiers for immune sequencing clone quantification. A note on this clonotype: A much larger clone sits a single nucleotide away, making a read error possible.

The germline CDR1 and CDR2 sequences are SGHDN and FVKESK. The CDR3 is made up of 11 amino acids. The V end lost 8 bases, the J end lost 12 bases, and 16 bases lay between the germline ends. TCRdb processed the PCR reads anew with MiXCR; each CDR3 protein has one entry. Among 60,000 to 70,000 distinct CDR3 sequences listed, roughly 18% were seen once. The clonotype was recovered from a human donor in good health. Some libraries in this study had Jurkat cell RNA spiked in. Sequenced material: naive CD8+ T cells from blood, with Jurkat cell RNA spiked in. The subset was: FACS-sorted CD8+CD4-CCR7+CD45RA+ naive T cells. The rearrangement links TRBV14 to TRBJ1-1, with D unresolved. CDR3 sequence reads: CASCSDPETFF. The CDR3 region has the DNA TGTGCCAGCTGCTCGGACCCGGAGACTTTCTTT.